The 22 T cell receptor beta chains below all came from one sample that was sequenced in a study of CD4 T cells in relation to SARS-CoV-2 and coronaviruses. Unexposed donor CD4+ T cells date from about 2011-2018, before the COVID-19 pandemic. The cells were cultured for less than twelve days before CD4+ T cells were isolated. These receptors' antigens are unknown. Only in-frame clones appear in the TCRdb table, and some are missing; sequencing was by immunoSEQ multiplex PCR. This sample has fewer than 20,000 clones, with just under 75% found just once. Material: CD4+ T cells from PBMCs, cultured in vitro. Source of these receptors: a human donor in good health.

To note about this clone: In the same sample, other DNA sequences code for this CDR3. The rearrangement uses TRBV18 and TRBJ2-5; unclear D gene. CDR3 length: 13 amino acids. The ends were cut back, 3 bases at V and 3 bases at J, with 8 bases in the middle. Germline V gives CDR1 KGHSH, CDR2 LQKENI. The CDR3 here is CASSPSGEETQYF. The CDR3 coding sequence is TGTGCCAGCTCACCCTCTGGTGAAGAGACCCAGTACTTC.

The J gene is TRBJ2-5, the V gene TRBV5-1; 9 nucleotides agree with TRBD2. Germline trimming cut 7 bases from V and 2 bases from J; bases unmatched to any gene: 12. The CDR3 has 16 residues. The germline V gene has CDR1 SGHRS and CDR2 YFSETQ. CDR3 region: CASGRGGEGGQETQYF. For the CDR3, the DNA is TGCGCCAGCGGTCGCGGGGGGGAAGGGGGTCAAGAGACCCAGTACTTC.

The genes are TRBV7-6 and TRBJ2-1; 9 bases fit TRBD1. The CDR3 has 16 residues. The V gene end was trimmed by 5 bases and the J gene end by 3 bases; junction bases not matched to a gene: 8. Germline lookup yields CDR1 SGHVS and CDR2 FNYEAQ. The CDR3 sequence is CASSLNAGQGYNEQFF. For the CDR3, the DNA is TGTGCCAGCAGCCTCAACGCGGGACAGGGCTACAATGAGCAGTTCTTC.

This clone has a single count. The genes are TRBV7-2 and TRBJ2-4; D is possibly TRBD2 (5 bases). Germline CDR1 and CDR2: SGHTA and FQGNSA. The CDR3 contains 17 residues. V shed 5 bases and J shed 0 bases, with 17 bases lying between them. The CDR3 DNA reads TGTGCCAGCAGCAGAGGGATGGATAATCTAGCCAAAAACATTCAGTACTTC. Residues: CASSRGMDNLAKNIQYF.

CDR3 nucleotides: TGTGCCAGCAGCTTAGACCCTGGGGCGACCTACGAGCAGTACTTC. Encoded protein: CASSLDPGATYEQYF. The chain recombines TRBV7-2 with TRBJ2-7; tentatively, D is TRBD1 (5 bases). Germline CDR1 SGHTA, CDR2 FQGNSA. The CDR3 extends over 15 amino acids. The ends were cut back, 1 base at V and 2 bases at J, with 12 bases in the middle.

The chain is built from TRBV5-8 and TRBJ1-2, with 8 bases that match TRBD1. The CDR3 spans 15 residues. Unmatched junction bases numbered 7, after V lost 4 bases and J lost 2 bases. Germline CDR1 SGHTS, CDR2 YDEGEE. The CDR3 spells CASSPRRTGNYGYTF. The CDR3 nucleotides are TGTGCCAGCAGCCCTCGACGGACAGGGAACTATGGCTACACCTTC.

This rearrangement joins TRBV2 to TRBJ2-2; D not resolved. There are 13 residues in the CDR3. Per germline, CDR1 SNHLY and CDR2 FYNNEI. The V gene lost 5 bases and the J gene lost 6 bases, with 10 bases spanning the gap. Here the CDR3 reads CASSNDGSGELFF. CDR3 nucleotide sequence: TGTGCCAGCAGTAACGACGGATCCGGGGAGCTGTTTTTT.

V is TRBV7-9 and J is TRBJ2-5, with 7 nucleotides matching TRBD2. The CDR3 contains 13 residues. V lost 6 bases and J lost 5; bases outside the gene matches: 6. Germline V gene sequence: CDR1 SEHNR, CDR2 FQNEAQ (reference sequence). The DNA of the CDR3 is TGTGCCAGCAGAAGCGGGGCGCGGGAGACCCAGTACTTC. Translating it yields CASRSGARETQYF.

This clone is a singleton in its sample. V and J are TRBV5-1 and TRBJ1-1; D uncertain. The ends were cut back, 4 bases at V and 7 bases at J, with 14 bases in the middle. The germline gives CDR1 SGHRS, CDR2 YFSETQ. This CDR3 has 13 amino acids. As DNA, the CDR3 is TGCGCCAGCAGCACCACGGACGTTGGTGAAGCTTTCTTT. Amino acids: CASSTTDVGEAFF. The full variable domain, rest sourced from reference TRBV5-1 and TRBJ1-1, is KAGVTQTPRYLIKTRGQQVTLSCSPISGHRSVSWYQQTPGQGLQFLFEYFSETQRNKGNFPGRFSGRQFSNSRSEMNVSTLELGDSALYLCASSTTDVGEAFFGQGTRLTVV.

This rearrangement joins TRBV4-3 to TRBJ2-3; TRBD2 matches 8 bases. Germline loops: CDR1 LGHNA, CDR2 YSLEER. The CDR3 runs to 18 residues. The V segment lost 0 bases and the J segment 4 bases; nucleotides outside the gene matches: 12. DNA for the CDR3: TGCGCCAGCAGCCAAGAATCGACGGGACTAGAGGGCGCAGATACGCAGTATTTT. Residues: CASSQESTGLEGADTQYF.

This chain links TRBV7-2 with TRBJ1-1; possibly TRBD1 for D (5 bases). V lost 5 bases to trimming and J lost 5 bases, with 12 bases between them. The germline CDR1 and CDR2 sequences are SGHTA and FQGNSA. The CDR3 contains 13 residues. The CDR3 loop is CASSPRRETEAFF. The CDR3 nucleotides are TGTGCCAGCAGCCCCCGCAGGGAAACTGAAGCTTTCTTT.

The CDR3 is CASSSGHIQYF. The CDR3 bases are TGTGCCAGTAGTTCCGGGCACATTCAGTACTTC. This chain joins TRBV19 and TRBJ2-4; D is unclear. CDR1 and CDR2 (germline): LNHDA, SQIVND (reference sequence). V was pared by 5 bases and J by 8 bases, with 7 bases between. The CDR3 sequence is 11 residues long.

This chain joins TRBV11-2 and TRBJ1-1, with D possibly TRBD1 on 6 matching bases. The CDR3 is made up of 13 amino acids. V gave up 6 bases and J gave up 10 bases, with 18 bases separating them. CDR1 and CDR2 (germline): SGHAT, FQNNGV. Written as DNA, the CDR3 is TGTGCCAGCAGAACCATAGGGGGTCGGGCAGCTTTCTTT. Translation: CASRTIGGRAAFF.

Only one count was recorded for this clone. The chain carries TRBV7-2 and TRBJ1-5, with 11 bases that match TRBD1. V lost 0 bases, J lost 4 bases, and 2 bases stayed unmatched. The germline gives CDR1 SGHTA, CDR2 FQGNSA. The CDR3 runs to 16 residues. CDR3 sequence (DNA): TGTGCCAGCAGCTTAGCCGGGACAGGGGGTAATCAGCCCCAGCATTTT. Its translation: CASSLAGTGGNQPQHF.

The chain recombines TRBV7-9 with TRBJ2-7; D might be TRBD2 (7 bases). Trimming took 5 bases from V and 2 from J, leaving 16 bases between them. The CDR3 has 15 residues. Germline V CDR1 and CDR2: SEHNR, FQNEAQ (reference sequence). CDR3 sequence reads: CASSNWGGRAYEQYF. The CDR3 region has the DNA TGTGCCAGCAGCAACTGGGGGGGCCGAGCCTACGAGCAGTACTTC.

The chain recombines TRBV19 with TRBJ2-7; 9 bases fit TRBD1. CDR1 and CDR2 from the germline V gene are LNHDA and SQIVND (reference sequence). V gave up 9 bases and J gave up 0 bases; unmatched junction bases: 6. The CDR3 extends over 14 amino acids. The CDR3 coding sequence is TGTGCCAGCCGAGGGACAGGGAGCTCCTACGAGCAGTACTTC. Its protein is CASRGTGSSYEQYF.

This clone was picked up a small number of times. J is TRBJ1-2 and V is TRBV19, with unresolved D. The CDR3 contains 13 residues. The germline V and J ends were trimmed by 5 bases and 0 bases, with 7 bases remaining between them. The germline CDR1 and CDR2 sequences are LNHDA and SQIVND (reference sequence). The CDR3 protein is CASSDYPNYGYTF. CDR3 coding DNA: TGTGCCAGTAGTGACTACCCTAACTATGGCTACACCTTC.

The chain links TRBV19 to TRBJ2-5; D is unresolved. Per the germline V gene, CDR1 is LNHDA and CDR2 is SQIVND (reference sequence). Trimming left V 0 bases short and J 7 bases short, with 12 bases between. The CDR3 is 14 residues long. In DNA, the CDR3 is TGTGCCAGTAGTATAGATCGTAATGGGGTGACCCAGTACTTC. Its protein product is CASSIDRNGVTQYF.

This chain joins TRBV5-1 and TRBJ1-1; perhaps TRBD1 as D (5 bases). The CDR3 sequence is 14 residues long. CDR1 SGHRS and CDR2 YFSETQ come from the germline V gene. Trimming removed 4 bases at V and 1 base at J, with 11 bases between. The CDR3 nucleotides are TGCGCCAGCAGCCCGGACGGGGGGAACACTGAAGCTTTCTTT. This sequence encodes CASSPDGGNTEAFF.

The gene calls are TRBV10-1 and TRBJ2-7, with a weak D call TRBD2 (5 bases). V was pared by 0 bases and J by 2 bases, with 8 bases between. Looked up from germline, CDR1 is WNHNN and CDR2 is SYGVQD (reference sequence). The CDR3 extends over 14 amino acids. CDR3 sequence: CASSESGEPYEQYF. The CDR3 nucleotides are TGCGCCAGCAGTGAGTCGGGAGAACCCTACGAGCAGTACTTC.

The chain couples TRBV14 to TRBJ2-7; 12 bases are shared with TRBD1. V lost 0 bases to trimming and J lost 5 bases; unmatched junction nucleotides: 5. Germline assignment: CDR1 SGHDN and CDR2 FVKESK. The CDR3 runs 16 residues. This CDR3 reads CASSQDGGTGGNEQYF. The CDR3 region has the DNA TGTGCCAGCAGCCAAGACGGGGGGACAGGGGGCAACGAGCAGTACTTC.

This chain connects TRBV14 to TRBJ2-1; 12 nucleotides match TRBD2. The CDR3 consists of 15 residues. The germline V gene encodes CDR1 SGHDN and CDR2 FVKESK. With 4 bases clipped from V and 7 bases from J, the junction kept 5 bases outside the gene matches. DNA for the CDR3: TGTGCCAGCAGCCCCTGGACTAGCGGGGCTAATGAGCAGTTCTTC. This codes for CASSPWTSGANEQFF.